The T cell receptor beta chain under discussion was sequenced for a study of cytomegalovirus exposure and HLA in healthy donors listed by TCRdb under 2017. Broadly, across the study: An earlier analysis of approximately 640 of the donors reported approximately 270 Gb of sequence data and roughly 100 million unique TCR beta sequences from 190 million or so T cells. An early release covering roughly 640 HLA-typed donors comprised 250 to 350 gigabases of sequencing data and 85 million or so unique TCR sequences. Of the 300 to 500 genotyped donors, roughly 76% were placed in the genetic ancestry cluster associated with self-reported Caucasian donors. The study was designed to test whether signatures of past pathogen exposure could be identified by cataloging public T cell receptors. The study profiled the T cell repertoires of under 700 subjects by immunosequencing and related them to cytomegalovirus serostatus. A separate validation cohort of approximately 120 different subjects was used in addition to the approximately 700-subject first cohort. The study combined high-throughput TCR immunosequencing, statistical association of individual TCRs with disease status, and machine learning to predict cytomegalovirus infection status. To study patterns of TCR occurrence, a later analysis re-analyzed previously published TCR beta repertoires from around 660 donors and added high-resolution HLA genotyping. In the later analysis, no new phenotypic data were used to find candidate immune exposures; instead, reliance was placed on TCR beta sequences and their occurrence across donors. In an earlier analysis of roughly 600 of the donors, high-throughput TCR beta sequencing was used to judge whether each TCR beta V gene segment behaved as functional or pseudogenic. Donor age, sex, ethnicity and CMV serostatus were compiled together with the repertoire data. In a later genetic analysis, genome-wide SNP genotypes for about 55% of the roughly 700 donors were used, and that subset was treated as a discovery cohort. All discovery cohort repertoires had been generated on a single sequencing platform. Class I and class II HLA loci were covered by the typing at four-digit resolution. The number of typed donors differed by locus: roughly 620-630 for A, B, C, DRB1 and DQB1; 500 to 550 for DQA1; approximately 600 for DPA1; and roughly 470 for DPB1. Four or five DR-DQ haplotypes were handled as single units for association and clustering because linkage in the cohort was strong. Among about 390 genotyped donors of the cohort, an average of around 240,000 unique TCR beta nucleotide sequences were sequenced per donor, approximately 20% of them non-productive. Broad study findings and their caveats: The authors suggested that the approach could potentially be extended to other disease states and immunological phenotypes. A group of highly shared sequence variants was considered likely to be a technical artifact of the sequencing pipeline. In a later analysis, HLA-associated TCR beta chains showed more clonal expansion and lower generation probabilities than non-associated chains that were equally common. A later analysis associated approximately 17,000 TCR beta sequences with specific HLA alleles at a false discovery rate of 0.05. A total of some 180 TCR beta chains were listed by the study as associated with cytomegalovirus. Cytomegalovirus status was reported to be diagnosed by the classifier with high specificity and sensitivity in both the original and validation cohorts. A few of the identified cytomegalovirus-associated TCR beta chains were confirmed in vitro to be specific for cytomegalovirus antigens. According to a later genetic analysis, donors in an Asian-associated ancestry cluster had fewer N-insertions in productive TCRs than the approximately 670-donor mean. An earlier analysis of some 560 of the donors showed that most TCR beta V segments appeared in productive rearrangements either about 87% or about 30% of the time, which broadly matched IMGT annotations. A further reported finding was that TCR beta sequences accurately predicted the HLA-A and HLA-B alleles for most subjects in the first cohort. In a later analysis, several top co-occurrence clusters were reported to appear linked to parvovirus B19, influenza, CMV and Epstein-Barr virus. In this cohort, only TCR beta chains were sequenced, and detectable features were limited by the absence of alpha or paired-chain data. V-gene and J-gene trimming of TCR beta chains was associated with a missense DCLRE1C variant in a later genetic analysis, and the association was replicated in an independent cohort. Because counts were too low, some 16 rarely observed V segments, including chromosome 9 orphons, were excluded from the earlier analysis of some 590 of the donors. The only immune exposure information available for the cohort was CMV serostatus. When HLA alleles, especially DR and DQ, strongly co-occurred, TCR associations were difficult to assign to individual alleles. Some IMGT-functional V segments, including TRBV6-2 and TRBV6-3, could not be told apart with the 87-base-pair reads, so those segments were excluded. Because some donors lacked HLA typing at each locus, the association tests relied only on the typed subset. Across donors, most TCR sequences were observed very rarely, whereas some public TCRs were present in many individuals. Most CMV-associated TCR beta chains appeared to be HLA-restricted in a later analysis, and the HLA associations seemed to be driven largely by CMV exposure. Linkage disequilibrium might explain the correlated functional status among segregating V segments, but an unknown experimental factor could not be excluded. Roughly uniform sequencing depth across donors was assumed in presence/absence analyses, although this assumption may not hold. A later analysis found that TCR association rates varied across HLA loci, with DRB1 alleles showing the most associated TCRs and HLA-C alleles the fewest.

With respect to this clone: No antigen is known for it. Per-nucleotide qualities are absent, and no much larger clonotype sits a single base away.

As encoded in the germline V gene, CDR1 is SGDLS while CDR2 is YYNGEE. The CDR3, from cysteine to phenylalanine, totals 15 residues. Just CDR3 DNA is preserved here, 45 bases in frame from base 1. A distance of 10 bases separates the germline ends of V and J, which lose 3 bases and 0 bases respectively. The receptor library was made with the immunoSEQ multiplex PCR assay. The multiplex PCR relied on a mix of 60 forward primers for TCR Vbeta segments and 13 reverse primers for TCR Jbeta segments. The CDR3 region of rearranged TCR beta genes was amplified from genomic DNA with a multiplex PCR assay. Amplified TCR beta libraries were sequenced as 87-base-pair reads on the Illumina HiSeq System. Processing in the source paper ran as follows. Across the 670 or so repertoires, a later analysis counted roughly 84 million unique TCR beta chains, 9 million to 14 million of which were shared by at least two donors. A nearest-neighbor algorithm error-corrected the raw reads and collapsed the reads into unique sequences, merging closely related sequences to remove PCR and sequencing errors. V, D and J gene segments were assigned by aligning CDR3 sequences to IMGT reference sequences. For a sequence to be retained, a match of at least six nucleotides was required to both a V gene segment and a J gene segment. A rearrangement counted as productive if the CDR3 had no stop codons and remained in frame with V and J, and every other rearrangement counted as non-productive. CDR3 was defined according to IMGT convention as the region running from the second conserved V-encoded cysteine to the conserved J-encoded phenylalanine. Sequences without an unambiguous match to a single V gene segment were excluded from the earlier analysis of 450 to 650 of the donors. In an earlier analysis of 500 to 750 of the donors, V segments were called functional above 56.7% productive rearrangements and were called segregating when the between-donor standard deviation exceeded 5%. To diagnose cytomegalovirus status from the catalog of TCR beta chain sequences, a statistical classification framework was built. In a later analysis, TCR nucleotide sequences were compared against IMGT/GENE-DB human TR gene sequences so that V and J genes could be assigned. Using the TCRdist pipeline, a later analysis assigned CDR3 sequences along with most-parsimonious VDJ recombination scenarios. In a later analysis, each TCR beta chain was defined by its CDR3 amino acid sequence together with its V-gene family, and reads lacking a unique V-gene family were excluded. To address suspected cross-contamination and a sequencing artifact, a later analysis removed several hundred highly shared, low-generation-probability nucleotide sequences. In a later analysis, a clonal expansion index was calculated for each public chain from normalized within-repertoire ranks of inferred template counts. In a later analysis, generation probabilities were computed using a VDJ recombination model fitted to out-of-frame rearrangements, and the results were checked against IGoR. A later analysis scored TCR-TCR, TCR-HLA and TCR-CMV co-occurrence with hypergeometric tests, applying a repertoire-size bias correction to TCR pairs. In a later analysis, false discovery rates were estimated by permuting HLA or CMV assignments 20 times. In a later analysis, co-occurring TCRs were grouped using DBSCAN, and TCRdist sequence similarity was added for clustering within HLA-allele-positive subsets. Repertoires with fewer than 30,000 or more than 120,000 public chains were left out of co-occurrence clustering, as were four to six repertoires with anomalous nucleotide sharing. Here the immuneACCESS table is served through TCRdb, limited to in-frame sequences with V and J called. Missing clones are a known gap in these copies; in checked studies unresolved V genes cover under half, and the rest lacks a known reason. D and trimming were read from the DNA, whereas the V and J calls and clone size are those reported in that table. The sample records fewer than 200,000 clones, 65% to 80% of which are singletons. The top ten clones comprise 4.3% of the sample.

In total, over 600 healthy bone marrow donors made up the cohort. At the time of sampling, every cohort member was nominally healthy, though immune exposures that went unrecorded were likely present. The donor tested CMV seronegative and was one of the 352 seronegative cohort members. A peripheral blood sample was collected from each donor, and TCR beta sequencing was performed on peripheral blood mononuclear cells. Genomic DNA extraction from the blood cell samples was performed with the Qiagen DNeasy Blood Extraction Kit. This sequence originates from a middle-aged man in good health and CMV-seronegative. Sequenced sample: PBMCs. The chain couples TRBV9 to TRBJ2-4, with TRBD2 perhaps the D gene, on 7 matching bases. The CDR3 region has the sequence CASSGGGLAKNIQYF. At the DNA level, the sequence is TGTGCCAGCAGCGGGGGGGGGCTAGCCAAAAACATTCAGTACTTC.